The clone carrying this TCR beta chain was seen a few times. Antigen unknown. The sample originates from a study of cytomegalovirus exposure and HLA in healthy donors. At the level of the study: The use of the same platform for the roughly 130 validation repertoires and the 550 to 850 first-cohort repertoires was reported by a later analysis.

TCRdb keeps only in-frame clones here, not all; method: immunoSEQ multiplex PCR. The data show approximately 300,000 clones, with roughly 90% seen just once and approximately 1% held by the top ten. Looked up from germline, CDR1 is SGDLS and CDR2 is YYNGEE. The length of the CDR3 is 15 residues. Trimming removed 0 bases from V and 2 bases from J; junction bases left unmatched: 2. Study conclusions and caveats: Cytomegalovirus status was reportedly diagnosed by the classifier with high sensitivity and specificity. Among TCR beta chains, those listed as cytomegalovirus-associated numbered over 150.

The sequence came from a woman aged 30 to 39 in good health and CMV-seropositive. The chain joins TRBV9 to TRBJ2-7; 10 bases align to TRBD1. Sequencing was performed on PBMCs. CDR3 sequence: CASSVGDRGPYEQYF. DNA for the CDR3: TGTGCCAGCAGCGTAGGGGACAGGGGACCCTACGAGCAGTACTTC.